Following are 12 T cell receptor beta chains from one sample sequenced in a study of cytomegalovirus exposure and HLA in healthy donors (dated by TCRdb to 2016 to 2017). The protocol used for the library was the immunoSEQ multiplex PCR assay. The multiplex PCR relied on a mix of 60 forward primers for TCR Vbeta segments and 13 reverse primers for TCR Jbeta segments. TCRdb carries this immuneACCESS record with in-frame sequences only. Its versions omit some clonotypes, under half of them owing to an unresolved V gene in the studies checked, with the rest unexplained. For this sample there are 150,000 to 200,000 clones; 80% to 85% appear just once. The top ten clones comprise 6.3% of the sample. Sample: PBMCs. Source of these receptors: a man aged 40-55 years in good health and CMV-seropositive.

The genes are TRBV7-2 and TRBJ2-5; 10 bases map to TRBD2. The germline CDR1 and CDR2 sequences are SGHTA and FQGNSA. The CDR3 length is 15 residues. Trimming at V came to 6 bases and at J to 7 bases, leaving 11 bases not matched to a gene. The CDR3 protein is CASSSRTSGQGTQYF. The CDR3 DNA is TGTGCCAGCAGTTCTCGGACTAGCGGACAGGGGACCCAGTACTTC.

The V gene is TRBV10-3, the J gene TRBJ1-3, with TRBD1 as a possible D gene (6 bases). The last part of the DNA fits TRBJ2-2 better; the J call may be wrong. Germline lookup yields CDR1 ENHRY and CDR2 SYGVKD. The CDR3 runs 15 residues. CDR3 residues: CAISSGTTNTGELFF. The CDR3 DNA sequence: TGTGCCATCAGTTCCGGGACAACGAACACCGGGGAGCTGTTTTTT.

The chain links TRBV9 to TRBJ1-6, with 9 bases matching TRBD1. The germline gives CDR1 SGDLS, CDR2 YYNGEE. V lost 7 bases and J lost 1; bases outside the gene matches: 6. This CDR3 has 16 residues. This CDR3 reads CASGKTGGSYNSPLHF. The CDR3, as DNA: TGTGCCAGCGGAAAGACAGGGGGATCCTATAATTCACCCCTCCACTTT.

V usage is TRBV5-1 and J usage is TRBJ2-5; a possible D gene is TRBD1 (6 bases). V lost 0 bases to trimming and J lost 5 bases, with 11 bases between them. The V gene's germline CDR1 is SGHRS and CDR2 YFSETQ. CDR3 length: 14 residues. This CDR3 reads CASSLAWQGETQYF. The CDR3 coding sequence is TGCGCCAGCAGCTTGGCCTGGCAGGGGGAGACCCAGTACTTC. The full variable domain, completed using reference TRBV5-1 and TRBJ2-5, is KAGVTQTPRYLIKTRGQQVTLSCSPISGHRSVSWYQQTPGQGLQFLFEYFSETQRNKGNFPGRFSGRQFSNSRSEMNVSTLELGDSALYLCASSLAWQGETQYFGPGTRLLVL.

As regards this clone: Compared with germline, one end of the junction differs, possibly owing to a read error. The rearrangement joins TRBV29-1 to TRBJ2-5; D call uncertain. TRBJ2-7 explains the end of the DNA better; the J call may be wrong. The CDR3 spans 12 residues. The germline V gene has CDR1 SQVTM and CDR2 ANQGSEA. CDR3 bases: TGCAGTGTTGTAGACCGATCCTACGAGCAGTACTTC. Amino acids: CSVVDRSYEQYF.

The chain recombines TRBV27 with TRBJ2-3; 16 nucleotides match TRBD2. Trimming took 3 bases from V and 6 from J; bases not matched to a gene: 6. From germline, CDR1 is MNHEY and CDR2 SMNVEV (reference sequence). The CDR3 spans 17 residues. The CDR3 reads CASSFGTSGGAYDTQYF. CDR3 nucleotide sequence: TGTGCCAGCAGTTTCGGGACTAGCGGGGGGGCTTATGATACGCAGTATTTT.

The chain employs TRBV5-1 and TRBJ1-6, with D possibly TRBD1 on 5 matching bases. The CDR3 extends over 16 amino acids. Germline values: CDR1 SGHRS, CDR2 YFSETQ. V was shortened by 4 bases and J by 9 bases, with 20 bases between the two germline ends. The CDR3 bases are TGCGCCAGCAGCGTCACCGGACTCCCCGGGGGTTCACCCCTCCACTTT. It specifies CASSVTGLPGGSPLHF.

The chain employs TRBV19 and TRBJ1-4; 7 bases are a match to TRBD1. CDR1 is LNHDA, CDR2 SQIVND, per germline (reference sequence). Losses at the gene ends were 6 bases for V and 4 bases for J; bases not matched to a gene: 8. The CDR3 has 15 residues. CDR3 sequence (DNA): TGTGCCAGTAGACCTCCGGGACAGATTAATGAAAAACTGTTTTTT. Translation gives CASRPPGQINEKLFF.

V gene TRBV7-2 combines with J gene TRBJ1-5, with unresolved D. The length of the CDR3 is 13 residues. The V gene's germline CDR1 is SGHTA and CDR2 FQGNSA. Trimming removed 4 bases from V and 5 bases from J, with 9 bases in between. CDR3 region: CASSWYGDQPQHF. CDR3 DNA sequence: TGTGCCAGCAGCTGGTACGGGGATCAGCCCCAGCATTTT.

Here the CDR3 reads CASSLSFLYEQYF. DNA for the CDR3: TGTGCCAGCAGCTTGTCTTTCCTTTACGAGCAGTACTTC. The rearrangement links TRBV5-5 to TRBJ2-7; D unresolved. The CDR3 loop spans 13 amino acids. Per germline, CDR1 SGHKS and CDR2 YYEKEE (reference sequence). Trimming shortened V by 1 base and J by 4 bases, and 9 bases separated the two germline ends.

Only one count was recorded for this clone. The chain recombines TRBV4-2 with TRBJ2-2, with a weak D call TRBD2 (5 bases). CDR3 length equals 17 residues. Deletions cut 0 bases from V and 6 bases from J, with 17 bases between. Germline CDR1 reads LGHNA; CDR2 reads YNFKEQ. The chain's CDR3 is CASSQDSDSANAGELFF. CDR3 bases: TGTGCCAGCAGCCAAGATAGCGATAGCGCAAACGCCGGGGAGCTGTTTTTT.

V is TRBV10-3 and J is TRBJ1-3; TRBD1 is a possible D gene (6 bases). With 4 bases removed from V and 4 bases from J, the gap between germline ends came to 20 bases. The CDR3 totals 17 residues. CDR1 is ENHRY, CDR2 SYGVKD, per germline. Written as DNA, the CDR3 is TGTGCCATCAGTGGAAACCCCCACGGCACAGGGGGAAACACCATATATTTT. Protein product: CAISGNPHGTGGNTIYF.